This section outlines one TCR beta chain sequence together with its context. The antigen remains undetermined. Autoimmune disease history or systemic immunosuppression excluded patients. The record originates from a study of OX40 agonist ivuxolimab in advanced cancers. Background on the study: Aged roughly 23 to 79 with a mean of about 60 years, they were under 85% male. Having had anti-PD-1, anti-PD-L1 or anti-CTLA-4 therapy before was allowed, and more than 35% had some. Study-level findings and limits: Circulating CD4+ and CD8+ T cells showed clonal expansion by week 6 at 0.1 to 3.0 mg/kg.

The CDR3 contains 14 residues. V lost 5 bases, J lost 3 bases, and 15 bases lay in between. From germline, CDR1 is SGHRS and CDR2 YFSETQ. The assay was immunoSEQ multiplex PCR, and TCRdb's table has in-frame clones only and misses some. This repertoire shows tens of thousands of clones, approximately 81% found once; its top ten account for about 15%. Sequencing was performed on CD4+ or CD8+ T cells sorted from blood, taken in a trial of the OX40 agonist ivuxolimab. J is TRBJ2-7 and V is TRBV5-1, with TRBD1 as a possible D gene (6 bases). This sequence was found in an adult with an advanced solid tumor such as melanoma, head and neck, liver or kidney cancer. The CDR3, as DNA: TGCGCCAGCAGTCCCGGGACAAAGAACTACGAGCAGTACTTC. Amino acids: CASSPGTKNYEQYF.